What follows are 13 T cell receptor beta chains derived from one specimen sequenced in a study of blood T cell repertoires in COVID-19. Sequencing was performed with immunoSEQ multiplex PCR; in TCRdb, only in-frame clones are kept and a portion is missing. The repertoire holds 200,000 to 300,000 clones, with around four fifths as singletons. Material: peripheral blood. The receptors shown here come from a woman aged 60 to 75 with active or convalescent COVID-19.

This clone was recorded once. CDR3 DNA sequence: TGTGCCAGCAGCCCCCCCCCGTCGAGAGGTGAAAAACTGTTTTTT. Amino acids: CASSPPPSRGEKLFF. V gene TRBV5-5 combines with J gene TRBJ1-4; D is unresolved. Germline assignment: CDR1 SGHKS and CDR2 YYEKEE (reference sequence). CDR3 length: 15 residues. V lost 4 bases and J 7 bases, leaving 17 bases between the germline ends.

This clone was counted once. The rearrangement links TRBV10-2 to TRBJ1-5, with D unclear. V lost 0 bases, J lost 7 bases, and 7 bases lay in between. CDR1 and CDR2 (germline): WSHSY, SAAADI. The length of the CDR3 is 13 residues. The CDR3 sequence is CASSESSRQPQHF. In DNA, the CDR3 is TGCGCCAGCAGTGAGTCGAGCCGGCAGCCCCAGCATTTT.

The count of this clone is one. The J gene is TRBJ1-2, the V gene TRBV12-2; the DNA was not used to check the table's D call, TRBD1. TRBV12-2 is a recognized pseudogene. The CDR3 contains 16 residues. CDR3 sequence (DNA): TGTGCAAGTCGCTTACCATTCAGGGGGCGCGTCTATGGCTACACCTTC. Protein sequence: CASRLPFRGRVYGYTF.

This chain uses TRBV25-1 with TRBJ2-7; D perhaps matches TRBD2 (5 bases). This CDR3 is 13 amino acids long. V was trimmed by 4 bases and J by 5 bases, leaving 12 bases between them. Germline V gene data show CDR1 as MGHDK and CDR2 as SYGVNS. Here the CDR3 DNA reads TGTGCCAGCAGTGGGGGAGCCCCTGACGAGCAGTACTTC. Protein sequence: CASSGGAPDEQYF.

The chain joins TRBV5-1 to TRBJ1-2; possibly TRBD1 for D (5 bases). Trimming removed 5 bases at V and 4 bases at J, with 12 bases between. The CDR3 covers 13 residues. Germline-derived CDR1 and CDR2 are SGHRS and YFSETQ. The CDR3 protein is CASRLTEFYGYTF. The CDR3 DNA follows: TGCGCCAGCAGGCTGACAGAATTCTATGGCTACACCTTC. The entire variable domain, with the rest obtained from reference TRBV5-1 and TRBJ1-2, is as follows: KAGVTQTPRYLIKTRGQQVTLSCSPISGHRSVSWYQQTPGQGLQFLFEYFSETQRNKGNFPGRFSGRQFSNSRSEMNVSTLELGDSALYLCASRLTEFYGYTFGSGTRLTVV.

The CDR3 is CASSFSGTEAFF. The CDR3 DNA follows: TGTGCCAGTAGTTTCTCCGGGACTGAAGCTTTCTTT. The chain is built from TRBV19 and TRBJ1-1; the D is unclear. V lost 5 bases, J lost 5 bases, and 9 bases lay in between. CDR3 size: 12 residues. Germline V CDR1 and CDR2: LNHDA, SQIVND (reference sequence).

The rearrangement links TRBV5-6 to TRBJ2-1; 8 bases fit TRBD1. V shed 4 bases, J shed 6 bases, and the junction held 9 bases outside the gene matches. CDR1 is SGHDT and CDR2 is YYEEEE in the germline V gene. This CDR3 is built from 15 residues. This CDR3 reads CASSAAGTGPNEQFF. The CDR3, as DNA: TGTGCCAGCAGCGCAGCCGGGACAGGTCCCAATGAGCAGTTCTTC.

The V and J genes are TRBV5-5 and TRBJ1-1; possible D gene TRBD1, 6 bases. Germline V gene sequence: CDR1 SGHKS, CDR2 YYEKEE (reference sequence). CDR3 length equals 14 residues. V was clipped by 5 bases and J by 3 bases, with 14 bases between them. CDR3 nucleotide sequence: TGTGCCAGCAGGGGAGGGGGTGTGGACACTGAAGCTTTCTTT. Protein product: CASRGGGVDTEAFF.

The rearrangement links TRBV15 to TRBJ2-5, with 7 nucleotides matching TRBD1. The CDR3 sequence is 14 residues long. The germline CDR1 and CDR2 sequences are LNHNV and YYDKDF (reference sequence). V shed 5 bases, J shed 3 bases, and the junction held 6 bases outside the gene matches. This CDR3 reads CATSSWDSKETQYF. CDR3 nucleotide sequence: TGTGCCACCAGCTCCTGGGACAGCAAAGAGACCCAGTACTTC. Full variable domain (remainder filled in from reference TRBV15 and TRBJ2-5): DAMVIQNPRYQVTQFGKPVTLSCSQTLNHNVMYWYQQKSSQAPKLLFHYYDKDFNNEADTPDNFQSRRPNTSFCFLDIRSPGLGDTAMYLCATSSWDSKETQYFGPGTRLLVL.

The genes are TRBV7-9 and TRBJ2-5; 8 nucleotides agree with TRBD2. CDR3 length: 14 amino acids. J lost 5 bases, V lost 5 bases, and 7 bases had no gene match. Germline V gene lookup returns CDR1 SEHNR and CDR2 FQNEAQ (reference sequence). CDR3 coding DNA: TGTGCCAGCAGCCCGGGAGGGGGAGTCGAGACCCAGTACTTC. Translated, it gives CASSPGGGVETQYF.

V is TRBV19 and J is TRBJ1-2; D uncertain. CDR3 length: 14 residues. The germline V gene has CDR1 LNHDA and CDR2 SQIVND (reference sequence). V shed 5 bases and J shed 6 bases, with 16 bases lying between them. In DNA form, the CDR3 reads TGTGCCAGTAGTGCGCAGGTGACCTCCGATGGCTACACCTTC. This translates into CASSAQVTSDGYTF.

The V and J genes are TRBV28 and TRBJ2-1; TRBD2 matches at 13 bases. The junction had 10 bases not matched to a gene; V was cut back by 8 bases and J by 9 bases. The CDR3 contains 15 residues. The V gene's germline CDR1 is MDHEN and CDR2 SYDVKM. Here the CDR3 DNA reads TGTGCCAGCGCCAAGAGGGGACTAGCGGGATTTGAGCAGTTCTTC. Residues: CASAKRGLAGFEQFF.

CDR3 coding DNA: TGTGCCTTGGGAGGGGAGGCAGATACGCAGTATTTT. It encodes CALGGEADTQYF. The V gene is TRBV28, the J gene TRBJ2-3; TRBD2 matches 7 bases. This CDR3 spans 12 amino acids. Trimming at V came to 11 bases and at J to 4 bases, leaving 6 bases not matched to a gene. Germline loops: CDR1 MDHEN, CDR2 SYDVKM.